This T cell receptor (beta chain) comes out of a study of CD8+CD57+ T cells in acquired aplastic anemia listed by TCRdb under 2018. Notes on the research overall: Extracted DNA from sorted CD4+ and CD8+ cells averaged around 3.5 ug, ranging from roughly 0.19 to 27.4 ug. A CD8+CD57+ expansion meant a frequency higher than the mean frequency seen in healthy subjects. Broad study findings and their caveats: Between patients and healthy controls, no significant difference in CD8+ Simpson's diversity was found (P=0.060). Roughly 31 CD8+ CDR3 sequences were shared between patients and controls but appeared highly expressed in patients and within their immunodominant clones.

The patients picked for sequencing were ones in whom flow cytometry had shown an expansion of CD8+CD57+ cells. All patients had severe acquired aplastic anemia diagnosed by International Study of Aplastic Anemia and Agranulocytosis and Camitta criteria. At the time blood was sampled, none of the patients had received any therapy. TCR repertoires of sorted CD4+ and CD8+ blood T cells from severe aplastic anemia patients and healthy subjects were deep-sequenced in the study. Patients were enrolled in the USA under clinicaltrials.gov protocols 00001620, 01623167, 00001397, 00071045, 00081523 and 00961064. Ficoll-Paque density gradient centrifugation was used to isolate peripheral blood mononuclear cells. Before DNA extraction, CD4+ and CD8+ T cells were sorted by FACS or by magnetic beads. TCR beta VDJ combination and CDR3 sequence profiling used genomic DNA as the template. An Illumina HiSeq 2000 was used for TCR repertoire sequencing. The authors' pipeline ran thus. Repertoire assessment relied on Simpson's diversity index, CDR3 size and DJ length profiles, and TRBV/TRBJ rearrangement plots. The immunodominant clone was defined as the most abundant DNA sequence in deep sequencing data. CDR3 amino acid sequences were checked for sharing between subjects and were compared against published repertoires and the VDJdb database. TCRdb's own reprocessing of the public reads used fastp at Q25 and MiXCR and kept productive beta chains. Every distinct CDR3 protein forms one entry, paired with its most common genes and DNA. Here the V and J calls rest on TCRdb's processing, not on the authors' analysis. This sample gives roughly 80,000 distinct CDR3 sequences in total; around 70% of them show up just once. Roughly 80% of the sample goes to the ten largest clones.

In regard to this clonotype: Its antigen is still unknown. Base qualities were left out, and no much larger clone turns up one base away.

Here V drops 6 bases and J drops 4 bases, and the junction holds 7 bases not matched to any gene. CDR1 and CDR2 are drawn from the germline V gene: ENHRY, SYGVKD. Measured from the cysteine to the phenylalanine, the CDR3 is 14 residues long. Only the CDR3 region is kept as DNA, spanning 42 bases read in frame from base 1. The sequenced sample consisted of sorted CD4+, CD8+, or CD8+CD57+ T cells (not recorded which) from PBMCs. The origin of this receptor is a human donor with aplastic anemia. This sequence uses TRBV10-3 and TRBJ1-1, and 8 junction bases match TRBD1. The sequence in DNA is TGTGCCATCAGAGGACAGGGATTGGGCACTGAAGCTTTCTTT. Translated, this is CAIRGQGLGTEAFF.